These 23 T cell receptor beta chains came from one sample sequenced in a study of cytomegalovirus exposure and HLA in healthy donors. PCR was performed using 60 Vbeta and 13 Jbeta primers. TCRdb keeps only in-frame clones here, not all; method: immunoSEQ multiplex PCR. The data contain under 150,000 clones, over 75% of them singletons. Material: PBMCs. The source is a man between 45 and 60 years old in good health and CMV-seronegative.

This clone was counted between two and nine times. This rearrangement joins TRBV13 to TRBJ1-3; no reliable D call. Germline CDR1 reads PRHDT; CDR2 reads FYEKMQ (reference sequence). This CDR3 contains 13 residues. Trimming removed 5 bases at V and 4 bases at J, with 9 bases between. CDR3 coding DNA: TGTGCCAGCAGCGCCGGTCGAGGAAACACCATATATTTT. Translated, it gives CASSAGRGNTIYF.

This clone appeared a few times. CDR3 sequence: CASKQGRPGAEAFF. CDR3 bases: TGTGCCAGTAAACAGGGGAGACCTGGGGCTGAAGCTTTCTTT. The V and J genes are TRBV11-3 and TRBJ1-1, with 7 bases identical to TRBD1. V dropped 9 bases and J dropped 6; count of bases not matched to a gene: 13. The germline V gene has CDR1 SGHNT and CDR2 YENEEA. The CDR3 has 14 amino acids.

This clone was detected only once. The chain recombines TRBV5-1 with TRBJ2-2; D possibly corresponds to TRBD2 (5 bases). Germline CDR1 SGHRS, CDR2 YFSETQ. The CDR3 sequence is 15 residues long. V was shortened by 0 bases and J by 5 bases, with 11 bases between the two germline ends. The CDR3: CASSLGVRETGELFF. As DNA, the CDR3 is TGCGCCAGCAGCTTGGGGGTGAGGGAAACCGGGGAGCTGTTTTTT.

This clone was counted between two and nine times. The gene calls are TRBV29-1 and TRBJ2-7; 9 bases fit TRBD1. The CDR3 is 13 amino acids. Per germline, CDR1 SQVTM and CDR2 ANQGSEA. V trimming: 4 bases; J trimming: 3 bases; junction bases outside the gene matches: 4. The CDR3 loop is CSVAGTGFYEQYF. The CDR3 DNA is TGCAGCGTTGCGGGGACAGGGTTCTACGAGCAGTACTTC.

The chain couples TRBV15 to TRBJ1-5; 12 bases align to TRBD1. CDR3 length equals 19 residues. V dropped 5 bases and J dropped 2; count of bases not matched to a gene: 13. From germline, CDR1 is LNHNV and CDR2 YYDKDF (reference sequence). The CDR3 sequence: CATSSYSGTGGAGNQPQHF. CDR3 coding DNA: TGTGCCACCAGCTCTTACTCCGGGACAGGGGGCGCAGGCAATCAGCCCCAGCATTTT. The full variable domain, its missing parts supplied by reference TRBV15 and TRBJ1-5, is DAMVIQNPRYQVTQFGKPVTLSCSQTLNHNVMYWYQQKSSQAPKLLFHYYDKDFNNEADTPDNFQSRRPNTSFCFLDIRSPGLGDTAMYLCATSSYSGTGGAGNQPQHFGDGTRLSIL.

This clone was counted a few times. The rearrangement links TRBV6-6 to TRBJ1-5, with 7 bases aligning to TRBD1. The germline CDR1 and CDR2 sequences are MNHNY and SVGAGI (reference sequence). The CDR3 totals 14 residues. J was trimmed by 3 bases and V by 6 bases; bases with no gene match: 5. This CDR3 is CASSHQGVNQPQHF. CDR3 DNA sequence: TGTGCCAGCAGCCACCAGGGGGTCAATCAGCCCCAGCATTTT.

In nucleotides, the CDR3 is TGCAGTGCATACAGGGGGCACGAGCAGTACTTC. This encodes CSAYRGHEQYF. The rearrangement joins TRBV20-1 to TRBJ2-7; 9 positions match TRBD1. CDR1 and CDR2 from the germline V gene are DFQATT and SNEGSKA (reference sequence). The CDR3 runs to 11 residues. With V trimmed by 6 bases and J by 5 bases, 2 bases remained unmatched.

The gene calls are TRBV19 and TRBJ2-5, with D tentatively TRBD1 (5 bases). CDR3 size: 15 residues. From germline, CDR1 is LNHDA and CDR2 SQIVND (reference sequence). Trimming left V 3 bases short and J 6 bases short, with 17 bases between. The chain's CDR3 is CASSMGTGLSQTQYF. The CDR3 region has the DNA TGTGCCAGTAGTATGGGAACAGGCCTTAGCCAGACCCAGTACTTC.

The CDR3 reads CASSDGTGGYTF. Here the CDR3 DNA reads TGTGCCAGCAGTGACGGGACAGGTGGCTACACCTTC. The chain carries TRBV6-4 and TRBJ1-2; 8 positions match TRBD1. Germline assignment: CDR1 MRHNA and CDR2 SNTAGT. The CDR3 sequence is 12 residues long. V gave up 2 bases and J gave up 7 bases; unmatched junction bases: 0.

This chain joins TRBV27 and TRBJ1-3, with a weak D call TRBD1 (6 bases). This CDR3 spans 14 amino acids. V was trimmed by 5 bases and J by 2 bases, leaving 10 bases between them. Per germline, CDR1 MNHEY and CDR2 SMNVEV (reference sequence). The CDR3, as DNA: TGTGCCAGCAGTCCTTACAGGGCTGGAAACACCATATATTTT. Protein sequence: CASSPYRAGNTIYF.

J is TRBJ2-7 and V is TRBV7-9; D gene ambiguous. V was shortened by 4 bases and J by 3 bases, with 19 bases between the two germline ends. Germline V gene lookup returns CDR1 SEHNR and CDR2 FQNEAQ (reference sequence). The CDR3 loop spans 16 amino acids. The CDR3 sequence is CASSSSDGRFFYEQYF. The CDR3 bases are TGTGCCAGCAGCTCCTCCGACGGCAGGTTTTTCTACGAGCAGTACTTC.

The chain uses TRBV12-5 and TRBJ2-3; 7 bases align to TRBD1. The V and J ends lost 1 base and 3 bases, in that order; junction bases with no gene match: 4. The CDR3 is 15 amino acids. Germline-derived CDR1 and CDR2 are LGHNT and FRNRAP. The CDR3 sequence: CASGLGGQVTDTQYF. In DNA form, the CDR3 reads TGTGCTAGTGGTTTGGGAGGACAGGTGACAGATACGCAGTATTTT.

The chain uses TRBV7-2 and TRBJ2-5; 8 bases are a match to TRBD2. In germline, CDR1 is SGHTA, CDR2 FQGNSA. CDR3 length equals 17 residues. Losses at the gene ends were 5 bases for V and 5 bases for J; bases not matched to a gene: 16. DNA of the CDR3: TGTGCCAGCAGCCCTAACTCCGCGACCCCGGGGGGGGAGACCCAGTACTTC. Amino acid sequence: CASSPNSATPGGETQYF.

The chain couples TRBV18 to TRBJ2-7, with 11 bases aligning to TRBD2. This CDR3 region has 15 residues. V was pared by 2 bases and J by 3 bases, with 3 bases of the junction left unmatched. Germline values: CDR1 KGHSH, CDR2 LQKENI. The CDR3 protein is CASSPTGLADYEQYF. The DNA for the CDR3 is TGTGCCAGCTCACCAACGGGACTAGCGGACTACGAGCAGTACTTC. The complete variable domain, with remaining parts taken from reference TRBV18 and TRBJ2-7, reads NAGVMQNPRHLVRRRGQEARLRCSPMKGHSHVYWYRQLPEEGLKFMVYLQKENIIDESGMPKERFSAEFPKEGPSILRIQQVVRGDSAAYFCASSPTGLADYEQYFGPGTRLTVT.

The chain is built from TRBV19 and TRBJ2-3, with D possibly matching TRBD2 (7 bases). CDR1 is LNHDA and CDR2 is SQIVND in the germline V gene (reference sequence). The ends were cut back, 2 bases at V and 4 bases at J, with 25 bases in the middle. This CDR3 has 19 amino acids. The CDR3 DNA reads as TGTGCCAGTAGTATACGTGGGGGGGCTACAACCGCCGCGGCAGATACGCAGTATTTT. Translated, it gives CASSIRGGATTAAADTQYF.

The chain uses TRBV5-4 and TRBJ2-1, with 10 bases matching TRBD2. With V trimmed by 0 bases and J by 4 bases, 4 bases remained unmatched. This CDR3 spans 16 amino acids. In germline, CDR1 is SGHNT, CDR2 YYREEE (reference sequence). The CDR3 DNA reads as TGTGCCAGCAGCTTGGTAGCGGGGGGTTCTTACAATGAGCAGTTCTTC. Translation gives CASSLVAGGSYNEQFF.

The DNA for the CDR3 is TGTGCCAGCAGTTCGGGTAGACCAAGCACAGATACGCAGTATTTT. Its protein product is CASSSGRPSTDTQYF. This rearrangement joins TRBV25-1 to TRBJ2-3; D is unresolved. CDR3 size: 15 residues. Germline-derived CDR1 and CDR2 are MGHDK and SYGVNS. Between the trimmed V and J ends, which lost 5 bases and 0 bases, there was a span of 12 bases.

The chain couples TRBV7-8 to TRBJ2-7, with D perhaps matching TRBD2 (6 bases). The CDR3 totals 14 residues. V dropped 6 bases and J dropped 1 base, with 13 bases sitting between them. The V gene's germline CDR1 is SGHVS and CDR2 FQNEAQ. CDR3 amino acids: CASRPGTGSYEQYF. As DNA, the CDR3 is TGTGCCAGCAGGCCCGGGACTGGATCCTACGAGCAGTACTTC.

This clone was detected only a few times. The chain couples TRBV4-2 to TRBJ2-3; maybe TRBD2 (5 bases). V was clipped by 2 bases and J by 6 bases, with 18 bases between them. Looked up from germline, CDR1 is LGHNA and CDR2 is YNFKEQ. The CDR3 loop spans 16 amino acids. The CDR3 DNA follows: TGTGCCAGCAGCCAAACACTCGGCGGGCCCCCGGATACGCAGTATTTT. This sequence encodes CASSQTLGGPPDTQYF.

The chain couples TRBV7-6 to TRBJ2-1; D might be TRBD1 (6 bases). Trimming took off 4 bases at V and 2 bases at J, with 18 bases between the two ends. The CDR3 contains 17 residues. Germline V gene sequence: CDR1 SGHVS, CDR2 FNYEAQ. The CDR3 is CASSSDSLQGAYNEQFF. In DNA, the CDR3 is TGTGCCAGCAGCTCCGATTCTTTACAGGGAGCCTACAATGAGCAGTTCTTC.

The chain joins TRBV7-3 to TRBJ2-4, with 7 bases lining up with TRBD2. Trimming cost V 2 bases and J 8 bases; bases outside gene matches: 18. This CDR3 spans 18 amino acids. Germline CDR1 is SGHTA and CDR2 is FQGTGA. CDR3 protein: CASSLEFRGRAGRYIQYF. CDR3 bases: TGTGCCAGCAGCTTAGAATTCAGAGGGAGGGCCGGGAGGTACATTCAGTACTTC.

The genes are TRBV7-6 and TRBJ2-7, with TRBD2 identical over 11 bases. With V trimmed by 5 bases and J by 6 bases, 9 bases remained unmatched. Germline V gene sequence: CDR1 SGHVS, CDR2 FNYEAQ. The CDR3 spans 15 residues. The CDR3 is CASSPTSGRTGEQYF. The CDR3 DNA reads TGTGCCAGCAGCCCCACTAGCGGGAGAACCGGCGAGCAGTACTTC.

CDR3 region: CASSYTGSDQPQHF. The CDR3 nucleotides are TGCGCCAGCAGCTATACAGGGTCGGATCAGCCCCAGCATTTT. V is TRBV5-1 and J is TRBJ1-5, with D tentatively TRBD1 (6 bases). Germline CDR1 and CDR2: SGHRS and YFSETQ. The CDR3 consists of 14 residues. Trimming pared 3 bases from V and 5 bases from J, leaving 12 bases between.